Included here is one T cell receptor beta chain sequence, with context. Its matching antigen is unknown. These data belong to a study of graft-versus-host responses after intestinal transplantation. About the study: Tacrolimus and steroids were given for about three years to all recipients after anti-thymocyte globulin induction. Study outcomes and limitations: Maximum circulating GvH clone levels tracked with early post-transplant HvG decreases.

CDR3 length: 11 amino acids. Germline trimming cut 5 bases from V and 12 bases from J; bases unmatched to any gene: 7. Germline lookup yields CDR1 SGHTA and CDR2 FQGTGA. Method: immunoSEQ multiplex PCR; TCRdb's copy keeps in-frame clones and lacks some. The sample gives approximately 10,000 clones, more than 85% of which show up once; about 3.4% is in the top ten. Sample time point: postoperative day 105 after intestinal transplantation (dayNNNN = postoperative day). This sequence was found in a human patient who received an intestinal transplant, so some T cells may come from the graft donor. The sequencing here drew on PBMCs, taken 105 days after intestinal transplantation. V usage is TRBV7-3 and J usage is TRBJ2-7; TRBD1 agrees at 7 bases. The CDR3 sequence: CASSPEGATYF. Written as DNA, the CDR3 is TGTGCCAGCAGCCCAGAGGGGGCCACGTACTTC.